This paragraph covers one T cell receptor (beta chain) sequence. Libraries were prepared by immunoSEQ multiplex PCR; TCRdb keeps only in-frame clonotypes and omits some of them. The data contain 500,000 to 850,000 clones, around 87% of them singletons. The data were taken from a study of shared T cell receptors in the human thymus. The CDR3 runs 14 residues. J gave up 4 bases and V 5 bases, and 3 bases lay outside the gene matches. Germline V gene sequence: CDR1 SGHTA, CDR2 FQGTGA. These sequences were also reported in another study, on human thymus T cells. From that paper: Thymus specimens were resections from corrective heart surgery. Unrelated individuals were reported by related research to share highly overlapping thymic repertoires.

What was sequenced was thymocytes. This chain connects TRBV7-3 to TRBJ1-3; 9 bases are shared with TRBD1. The receptor was derived from a boy younger than two with a congenital heart defect. The CDR3 protein is CASSPTGGGNTIYF. The CDR3 nucleotides read TGTGCCAGCAGCCCGACAGGGGGGGGAAACACCATATATTTT.